This TCR beta chain was recovered during a study of blood T cell repertoires in COVID-19. Overall study context: From T cells, B-cell-depleted T cells, or PBMCs came the material, which was cDNA or gDNA.

Source study methods: Amplification from reference gene primers served as the basis for estimated nucleated cell counts. This table comes from immunoSEQ multiplex PCR, and its TCRdb copy is limited to in-frame clones, with some not included. That table furnishes V, J and clone size, whereas the DNA furnished D and trimming. The table has about 78,000 clones, about 89% seen once. Only a few counts were recorded for this clone. V lost 0 bases, J lost 4 bases, and 12 bases lay in between. Germline lookup yields CDR1 KGHSH and CDR2 LQKENI. The length of the CDR3 is 15 residues. The chain has TRBV18 and TRBJ1-1, with D possibly TRBD1 on 6 matching bases. The sequence was collected from a middle-aged man with active or convalescent COVID-19. Sample: peripheral blood. The CDR3, as DNA: TGTGCCAGCTCACCACCAGGGGGAGGGACCACTGAAGCTTTCTTT. The encoded protein is CASSPPGGGTTEAFF.